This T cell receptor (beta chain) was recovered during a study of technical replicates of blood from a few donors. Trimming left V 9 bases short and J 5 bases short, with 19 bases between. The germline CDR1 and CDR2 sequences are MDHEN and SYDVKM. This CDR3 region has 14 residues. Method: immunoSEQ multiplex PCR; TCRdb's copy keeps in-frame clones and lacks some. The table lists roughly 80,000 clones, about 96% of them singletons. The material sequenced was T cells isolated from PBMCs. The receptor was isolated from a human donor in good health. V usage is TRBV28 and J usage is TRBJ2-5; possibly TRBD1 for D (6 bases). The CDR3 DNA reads TGTGCCAGTGGACAGATCGTTGGAACCGAGACCCAGTACTTC. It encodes CASGQIVGTETQYF.